This TCR beta chain was observed in a study of blood T cell repertoires in COVID-19. Across the whole study: The origin of the acute and convalescent COVID-19 samples was the United States, Italy and Spain. Sample material is recorded as cDNA or gDNA derived from T cells, B-cell-depleted T cells, or PBMCs.

Repertoires were generated with immunoSEQ multiplex PCR, while TCRdb's copy carries only in-frame clones and drops some. This table has 150,000 or so clones, more than 85% appearing once. Germline lookup yields CDR1 SNHLY and CDR2 FYNNEI. The CDR3 length is 15 residues. The ends were cut back, 7 bases at V and 0 bases at J, with 12 bases in the middle. One Seattle source followed patients from active infection through their disease course. V usage is TRBV2 and J usage is TRBJ1-4; tentative D call: TRBD1 (6 bases). This TCR derives from a man aged 55-75 years with COVID-19, enrolled during active disease. Sequenced sample: peripheral blood. This CDR3 reads CASTTRTATNEKLFF. Written as DNA, the CDR3 is TGTGCCAGCACAACTAGGACAGCAACTAATGAAAAACTGTTTTTT.